The text below deals with one T cell receptor beta chain. Its antigen is not known. This CDR3 has 15 residues. The germline CDR1 and CDR2 sequences are SGHRS and YFSETQ. Libraries were UMI-labeled 5' RACE TRB cDNA. TCRdb re-called the 5' RACE reads and catalogs CDR3 proteins one per entry, DNA excluded. This sample contains fewer than 90,000 distinct CDR3 sequences. These data originate in a study of CXCR3-negative and CXCR3-positive naive CD8 T cells. Whole-study results and caveats: A higher hydrophobicity marked the TRB CDR3s of CXCR3-positive naive cells versus CXCR3-negative naive cells.

This receptor was identified in a human donor in good health. Some clones in this sample may be carry-over from other donors' samples. The genes are TRBV5-1 and TRBJ2-7; TCRdb indicates TRBD2, and absent DNA this call remains unverified. The specimen sequenced was naive CXCR3+ CD8+ T cells from blood. Subset noted: CD45RO-CCR7+CD27+CD95- naive CD8+ T cells expressing CXCR3 (TNR3+). CDR3 residues: CASSPGSPTLYEQYF.